This TCR beta chain is from a study of T cells in Graves' hyperthyroidism and ophthalmopathy. Study-wide results and caveats: A model of 13 V-J pairs discriminated ophthalmopathy from stable hyperthyroidism.

The ends were cut back, 3 bases at V and 1 base at J, with 10 bases in the middle. CDR1 is LNHDA and CDR2 is SQIVND in the germline V gene (reference sequence). The CDR3 totals 15 residues. This clonotype was seen ten or more times. Its cognate antigen is unknown. TCR beta CDR3 regions were amplified from RNA transcripts. RT-PCR in the first round (using the HTBI primer set) targeted the TCR CDR3. TCRdb reprocessed the multiplex PCR reads via MiXCR and lists one record per CDR3 protein. The table includes 530,000 or so distinct CDR3 sequences, less than 25% detected once. Duration under 3 months, a NOSPECS grade of at least 4, and a Clinical Activity Score of at least 3 characterized the ophthalmopathy patients. Diagnoses were made from clinical symptoms, serum measures (thyroxine and TRAb), thyroid ultrasound and orbital computed tomography.

The sequence was obtained from a woman under 40 with Graves' ophthalmopathy. The chain has TRBV19 and TRBJ2-4, with D possibly TRBD2 on 5 matching bases. Sequencing was performed on blood. CDR3 in DNA: TGTGCCAGTAGTATTGCGGGCTTTGCCAAAAACATTCAGTACTTC. It specifies CASSIAGFAKNIQYF.